This T cell receptor beta chain was sequenced in a study of T cells in tuberculosis. Looking at the study overall: CD1B tetramers identified T cells specific for mycobacterial lipid GMM.

Trimming cost V 5 bases and J 5 bases, with 21 bases left between them. From germline, CDR1 is SGHVS and CDR2 FNYEAQ. The CDR3 is 17 amino acids. The data were produced by immunoSEQ multiplex PCR, yet TCRdb's version contains in-frame clones alone and is incomplete. The repertoire holds some 40,000 clones, roughly 96% seen once, with roughly 3.5% in the top ten. At study entry, adolescents had tuberculin skin tests and IGRA screening. Unsorted cryopreserved PBMC were sequenced, averaging roughly 100,000 T cells per clinical donor. V usage is TRBV7-6 and J usage is TRBJ2-2; D perhaps matches TRBD1 (6 bases). This clonotype was obtained from a donor aged 10-35 years with latent tuberculosis or without tuberculosis infection. The sequencing input was PBMCs. This CDR3 is CASSPAKGQFITGELFF. The CDR3 DNA reads as TGTGCCAGCAGCCCCGCCAAAGGACAGTTTATTACCGGGGAGCTGTTTTTT.